This T cell receptor beta chain was found in a study of patients and donors after allogeneic stem cell transplantation. MiXCR was run by TCRdb on the RT-PCR reads, yielding one entry per CDR3 protein. Counted here are around 200,000 distinct CDR3 sequences, around 40% occurring once; the ten biggest clones make up around 10%. Germline loops: CDR1 LGHNA, CDR2 YSLEER. The CDR3 has 17 residues. The V and J ends lost 0 bases and 8 bases respectively, with 19 bases between them. This clonotype has just a few counts. The chain recombines TRBV4-3 with TRBJ2-2; D gene unclear. Sequencing input: blood, either unsorted or a sorted T cell fraction (not recorded which). The TCR was taken from a human donor who was either an allogeneic HSCT recipient or a stem cell or donor lymphocyte infusion donor (not recorded which). It is not recorded whose cells these are; they may come from a transplant donor. CDR3: CASSQDRVSTFMGELFF. CDR3 bases: TGCGCCAGCAGCCAAGATCGGGTCTCCACGTTTATGGGGGAGCTGTTTTTT.